Sequencing of this TCR beta chain was carried out in a study of early T cells in non-severe SARS-CoV-2 infection. In the study overall: RNA in bulk from unsorted whole blood was sequenced, and chains were unpaired. Study conclusions and caveats: VDJdb matching favored anti-spike CD8 responses, missing private and CD4 specificities.

In the library, individual cDNA molecules carried attached unique molecular identifiers. TCRdb recomputed calls from the 5' RACE reads with MiXCR, one row per CDR3 protein. The repertoire has 98,000 or so distinct CDR3 sequences, about an eighth of them found once; the top ten carry less than 3.5%. This clonotype came up many times. What it recognizes is unknown. The CDR3 is 13 amino acids. The V end was cut by 4 bases, the J end by 4 bases, with 10 bases between. The germline gives CDR1 SGHTA, CDR2 FQGTGA. Specimen: whole blood. This TCR derives from an adult who was a healthcare worker with PCR-confirmed SARS-CoV-2 infection or an uninfected control (not recorded which). This sequence joins TRBV7-3 and TRBJ1-1, with a tentative D call TRBD1 (5 bases). The CDR3 bases are TGTGCCAGCAGCTCCGCGGGGGGCACTGAAGCTTTCTTT. It translates to CASSSAGGTEAFF.